The clone carrying this T cell receptor (beta chain) appeared a single time. What it binds is unknown. The sample is drawn from a study of shared clonotypes between healthy human individuals. General study points: Compared with memory subsets, naive subsets generally had larger estimated richness. The generation probabilities recorded for non-shared clonotypes fell below those of clonotypes shared by all four donors.

It was CD45RO-negative cells, positively selected for CCR7, that made up naive CD8 cells, with terminally differentiated effector memory CD45RA+ cells excluded. Donors were healthy HIV-negative adults without recently reported acute infections or vaccinations. Germline CDR1 reads MNHEY; CDR2 reads SMNVEV (reference sequence). The CDR3 sequence is 11 residues long. V gave up 8 bases and J gave up 0 bases, with 5 bases separating them. Over several immunoSEQ plates, each subset's genomic DNA was distributed in even portions. The data were produced by immunoSEQ multiplex PCR, yet TCRdb's version contains in-frame clones alone and is incomplete. Of around 2,000,000 clones listed, approximately 95% were seen once; the top ten hold approximately 1.2%.

V gene TRBV27 combines with J gene TRBJ2-7, with D tentatively TRBD1 or TRBD2 (5 bases each). The sequence was obtained from a man between 18 and 35 years old in good health. The specimen sequenced was naive CD8+ T cells sorted from blood. The CDR3 loop is CASGGSYEQYF. In DNA, the CDR3 is TGTGCCAGCGGGGGCTCCTACGAGCAGTACTTC.